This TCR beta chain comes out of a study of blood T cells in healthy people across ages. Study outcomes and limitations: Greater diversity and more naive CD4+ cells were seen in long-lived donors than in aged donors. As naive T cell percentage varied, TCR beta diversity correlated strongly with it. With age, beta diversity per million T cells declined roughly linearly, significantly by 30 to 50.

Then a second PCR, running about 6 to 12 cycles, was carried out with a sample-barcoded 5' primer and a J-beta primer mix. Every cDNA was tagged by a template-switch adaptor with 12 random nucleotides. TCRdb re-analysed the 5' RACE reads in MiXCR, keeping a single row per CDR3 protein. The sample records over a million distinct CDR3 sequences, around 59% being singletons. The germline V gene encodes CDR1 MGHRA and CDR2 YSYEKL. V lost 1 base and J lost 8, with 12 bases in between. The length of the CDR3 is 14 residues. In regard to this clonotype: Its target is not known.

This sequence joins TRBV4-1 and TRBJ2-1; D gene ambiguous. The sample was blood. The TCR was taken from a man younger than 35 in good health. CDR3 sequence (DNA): TGCGCCAGCAGCCAAGCCCACAGTGTCGATGAGCAGTTCTTC. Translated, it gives CASSQAHSVDEQFF.